The clone carrying this TCR beta chain has more than one count but fewer than ten. The target antigen is unknown. One junction end does not reproduce the germline sequence, and a read error may be involved. Germline V gene sequence: CDR1 ENHRY, CDR2 SYGVKD. This CDR3 region has 12 residues. In the PCR, 60 Vbeta and 13 Jbeta primers were used. Profiled with immunoSEQ multiplex PCR; TCRdb holds only in-frame clones, not every one. The table lists under 250,000 clones, 78% of them singletons. This entry is derived from a study of cytomegalovirus exposure and HLA in healthy donors. Findings of the study overall: TCR beta V segments were, for the most part, productive about 87% or about 30% of the time in an earlier analysis. Among the sequence variants, a highly shared cluster was likely an artifact of sequencing.

The receptor was derived from a boy aged 5-17 years in good health and CMV-seronegative. The V and J genes are TRBV10-3 and TRBJ1-1; D is uncertain. The material sequenced was PBMCs. CDR3 DNA: TGTGCCATCAGTGAGTCGATCGGCGGCTCTTTATTT. Protein: CAISESIGGSLF.